This T cell receptor beta chain came from a study of blood T cell repertoires in COVID-19. About the study: Italy, Spain and the United States were the sources of the convalescent and acute COVID-19 samples. Sources were T cells, B-cell-depleted T cells, or PBMCs; the material itself was cDNA or gDNA.

Germline CDR1 reads SGHAT; CDR2 reads FQDESV (reference sequence). The CDR3 contains 12 residues. Trimming took off 4 bases at V and 7 bases at J, with 10 bases between the two ends. Methods used by the authors: Researchers report that nucleated cell counts were estimated from reference gene primer amplification. The repertoire was sequenced with immunoSEQ multiplex PCR; TCRdb's copy has only in-frame clones and lacks some. The D gene and trimming were derived from the DNA, and the V and J assignments and clone size from that table. The table has more than 80,000 clones, 70% to 85% seen once; the top ten hold approximately 2.8%.

This sequence was found in a woman at least 80 years old with COVID-19, enrolled during active disease. The chain uses TRBV11-1 and TRBJ1-1; D remains unclear. The sample consisted of peripheral blood. Here the CDR3 DNA reads TGTGCCAGCAGCTGGGTAGCCGGTGAAGCTTTCTTT. Translated: CASSWVAGEAFF.